This T cell receptor (beta chain) was recorded in a study of T cells in Graves' hyperthyroidism and ophthalmopathy. Using RNA transcripts as the source, TCR beta CDR3 regions were amplified. When the TCR CDR3 underwent first-round RT-PCR, the HTBI primer set was used. TCRdb re-called the multiplex PCR reads with MiXCR, one entry per CDR3 protein. The data show about 400,000 distinct CDR3 sequences, just under 15% seen once. V gave up 5 bases and J gave up 3 bases; unmatched junction bases: 1. This CDR3 spans 13 amino acids. Germline lookup yields CDR1 MDHEN and CDR2 SYDVKM. This clonotype was seen repeatedly, ten times or more. Any patient presenting with uncontrolled infection, other autoimmune disease, pregnancy or lactation was left out. Each 10 ml fresh peripheral blood draw supplied the PBMCs.

This receptor was identified in a woman under 40 with Graves' hyperthyroidism. V gene TRBV28 combines with J gene TRBJ2-1, with 7 bases aligning to TRBD1. Sequencing input: blood. The chain's CDR3 is CASSRDSYNEQFF. CDR3 bases: TGTGCCAGCAGTCGGGACAGCTACAATGAGCAGTTCTTC.